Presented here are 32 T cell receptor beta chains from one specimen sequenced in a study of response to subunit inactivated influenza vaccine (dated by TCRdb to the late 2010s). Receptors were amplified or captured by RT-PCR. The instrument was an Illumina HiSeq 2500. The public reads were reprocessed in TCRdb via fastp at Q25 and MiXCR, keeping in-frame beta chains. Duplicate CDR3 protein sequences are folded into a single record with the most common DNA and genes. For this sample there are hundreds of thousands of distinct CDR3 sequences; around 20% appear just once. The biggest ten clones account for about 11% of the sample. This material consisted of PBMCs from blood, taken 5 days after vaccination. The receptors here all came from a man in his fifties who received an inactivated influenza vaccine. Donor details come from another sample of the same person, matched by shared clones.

CDR3 region: CASSLGIRTGELYEQYF. The CDR3 bases are TGCGCCAGCAGCTTGGGAATCAGAACAGGTGAACTCTACGAGCAGTACTTC. The rearrangement links TRBV5-1 to TRBJ2-7, with a possible D match to TRBD1 (5 bases). The CDR3 covers 17 residues. From germline, CDR1 is SGHRS and CDR2 YFSETQ. Trimming removed 0 bases at V and 3 bases at J, with 19 bases between.

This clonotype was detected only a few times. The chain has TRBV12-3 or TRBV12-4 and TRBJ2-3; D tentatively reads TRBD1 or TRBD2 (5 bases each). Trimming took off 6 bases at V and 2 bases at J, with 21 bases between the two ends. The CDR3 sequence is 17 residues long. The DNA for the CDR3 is TGTGCCAGCAGCCCAGGGTTCCGCGGGTACTACACAGATACGCAGTATTTT. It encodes CASSPGFRGYYTDTQYF.

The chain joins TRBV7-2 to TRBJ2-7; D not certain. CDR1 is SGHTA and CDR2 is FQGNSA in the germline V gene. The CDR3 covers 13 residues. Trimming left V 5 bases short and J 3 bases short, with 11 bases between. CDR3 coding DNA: TGTGCCAGCAGCCCCAGAAAGGGCTACGAGCAGTACTTC. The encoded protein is CASSPRKGYEQYF. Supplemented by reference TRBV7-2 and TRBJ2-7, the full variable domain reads GAGVSQSPSNKVTEKGKDVELRCDPISGHTALYWYRQSLGQGLEFLIYFQGNSAPDKSGLPSDRFSAERTGGSVSTLTIQRTQQEDSAVYLCASSPRKGYEQYFGPGTRLTVT.

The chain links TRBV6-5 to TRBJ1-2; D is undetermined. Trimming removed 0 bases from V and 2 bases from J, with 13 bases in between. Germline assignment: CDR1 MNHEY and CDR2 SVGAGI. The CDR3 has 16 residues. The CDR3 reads CASSYSRGKLNYGYTF. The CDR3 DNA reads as TGTGCCAGCAGTTACTCGCGTGGGAAGTTAAACTATGGCTACACCTTC.

In nucleotides, the CDR3 is TGCGCCAGCAGCCGAGGCGGGGGGGCCGGCACAGATACGCAGTATTTT. Protein: CASSRGGGAGTDTQYF. J is TRBJ2-3 and V is TRBV4-1, with 9 bases aligning to TRBD2. The germline CDR1 and CDR2 sequences are MGHRA and YSYEKL. V gave up 4 bases and J gave up 1 base; unmatched junction bases: 6. There are 16 residues in the CDR3.

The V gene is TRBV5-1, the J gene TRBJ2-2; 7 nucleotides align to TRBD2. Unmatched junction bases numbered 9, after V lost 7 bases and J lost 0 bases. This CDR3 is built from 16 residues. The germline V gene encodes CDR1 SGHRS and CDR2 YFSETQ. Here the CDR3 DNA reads TGCGCCAGCCGAAGTAGCGGGCACGCGAACACCGGGGAGCTGTTTTTT. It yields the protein CASRSSGHANTGELFF.

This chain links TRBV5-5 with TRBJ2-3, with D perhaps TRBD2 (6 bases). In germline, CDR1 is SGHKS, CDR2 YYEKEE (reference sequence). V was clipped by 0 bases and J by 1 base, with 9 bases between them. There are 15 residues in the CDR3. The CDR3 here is CASSLVPGGTDTQYF. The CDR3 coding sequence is TGTGCCAGCAGCTTGGTTCCGGGGGGCACAGATACGCAGTATTTT.

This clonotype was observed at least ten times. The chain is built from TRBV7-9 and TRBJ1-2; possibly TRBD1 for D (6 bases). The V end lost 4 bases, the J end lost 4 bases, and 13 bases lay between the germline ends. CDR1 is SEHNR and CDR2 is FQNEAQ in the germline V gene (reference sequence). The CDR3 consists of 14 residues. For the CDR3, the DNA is TGTGCCAGCAGCTCTGACGGACAGCTCTATGGCTACACCTTC. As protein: CASSSDGQLYGYTF.

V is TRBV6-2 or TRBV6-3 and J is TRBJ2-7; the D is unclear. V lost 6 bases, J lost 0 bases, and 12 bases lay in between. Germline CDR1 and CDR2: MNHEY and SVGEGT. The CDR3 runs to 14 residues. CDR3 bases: TGTGCCAGCAGAGACATAGTGGCCTCCTACGAGCAGTACTTC. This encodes CASRDIVASYEQYF.

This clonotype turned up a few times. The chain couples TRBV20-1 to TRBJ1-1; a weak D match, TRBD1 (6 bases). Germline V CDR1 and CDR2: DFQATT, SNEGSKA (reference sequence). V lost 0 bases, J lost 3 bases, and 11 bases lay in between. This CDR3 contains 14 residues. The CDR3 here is CSAREGAQDTEAFF. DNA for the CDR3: TGCAGTGCTAGAGAGGGGGCGCAGGACACTGAAGCTTTCTTT.

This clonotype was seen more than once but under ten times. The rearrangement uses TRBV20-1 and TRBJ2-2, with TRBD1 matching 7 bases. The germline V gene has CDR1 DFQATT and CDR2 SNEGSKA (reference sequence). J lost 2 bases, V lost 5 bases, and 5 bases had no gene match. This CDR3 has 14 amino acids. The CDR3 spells CSAQGTANTGELFF. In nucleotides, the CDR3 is TGCAGTGCTCAAGGGACAGCTAACACCGGGGAGCTGTTTTTT.

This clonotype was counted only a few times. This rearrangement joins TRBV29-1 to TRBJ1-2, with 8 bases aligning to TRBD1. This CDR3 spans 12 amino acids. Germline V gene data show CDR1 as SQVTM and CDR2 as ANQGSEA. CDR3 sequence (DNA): TGCCTTACCGGGGACAGGAGTGTCGGCTACACCTTC. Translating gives CLTGDRSVGYTF. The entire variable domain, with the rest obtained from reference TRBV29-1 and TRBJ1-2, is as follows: SAVISQKPSRDICQRGTSLTIQCQVDSQVTMMFWYRQQPGQSLTLIATANQGSEATYESGFVIDKFPISRPNLTFSTLTVSNMSPEDSSIYLCLTGDRSVGYTFGSGTRLTVV.

CDR3 DNA sequence: TGTGCCAGCTCCCTGGGGCTAGCGGCGGGGGAGCTGTTTTTT. Protein: CASSLGLAAGELFF. The V call is TRBV12-3 or TRBV12-4, the J call TRBJ2-2; 7 bases map to TRBD2. V was clipped by 8 bases and J by 8 bases; unmatched bases: 11. This CDR3 is built from 14 residues.

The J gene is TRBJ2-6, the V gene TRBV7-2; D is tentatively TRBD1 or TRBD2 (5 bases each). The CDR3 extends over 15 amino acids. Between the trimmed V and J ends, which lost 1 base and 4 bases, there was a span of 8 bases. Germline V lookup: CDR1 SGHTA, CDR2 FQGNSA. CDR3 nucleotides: TGTGCCAGCAGCTTAGGGGGGTACGGGGCCAACGTCCTGACTTTC. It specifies CASSLGGYGANVLTF.

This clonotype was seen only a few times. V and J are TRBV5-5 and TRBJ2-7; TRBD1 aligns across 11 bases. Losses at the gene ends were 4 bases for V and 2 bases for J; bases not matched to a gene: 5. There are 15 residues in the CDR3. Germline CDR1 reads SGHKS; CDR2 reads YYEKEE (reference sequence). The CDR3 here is CASSGQDRGPYEQYF. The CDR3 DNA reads TGTGCCAGCAGCGGACAGGACAGGGGGCCCTACGAGCAGTACTTC.

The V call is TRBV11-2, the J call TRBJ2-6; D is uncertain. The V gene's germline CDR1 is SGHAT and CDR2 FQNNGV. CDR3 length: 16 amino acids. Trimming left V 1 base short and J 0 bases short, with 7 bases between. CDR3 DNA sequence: TGTGCCAGCAGCTTAGCTGGGTACTCTGGGGCCAACGTCCTGACTTTC. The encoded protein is CASSLAGYSGANVLTF.

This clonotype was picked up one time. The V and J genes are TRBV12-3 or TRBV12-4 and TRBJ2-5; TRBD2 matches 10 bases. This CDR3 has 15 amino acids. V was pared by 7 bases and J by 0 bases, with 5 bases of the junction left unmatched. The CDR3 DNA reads TGTGCCAGCACCCCCGGGACTAGCGACCAAGAGACCCAGTACTTC. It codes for CASTPGTSDQETQYF.

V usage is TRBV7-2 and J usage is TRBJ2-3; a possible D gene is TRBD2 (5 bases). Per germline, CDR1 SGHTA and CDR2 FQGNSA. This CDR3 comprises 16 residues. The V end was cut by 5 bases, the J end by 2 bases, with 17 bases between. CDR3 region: CASSLSVTDYTDTQYF. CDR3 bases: TGTGCCAGCAGCCTAAGTGTCACCGACTACACAGATACGCAGTATTTT.

CDR3 protein: CAISEKMGQGQHF. In nucleotides, the CDR3 is TGTGCCATCAGTGAGAAAATGGGACAGGGGCAGCATTTT. The V call is TRBV10-3, the J call TRBJ1-5; 10 bases align to TRBD1. Germline-derived CDR1 and CDR2 are ENHRY and SYGVKD. The V and J ends lost 2 bases and 13 bases, in that order; junction bases with no gene match: 5. CDR3 length equals 13 residues.

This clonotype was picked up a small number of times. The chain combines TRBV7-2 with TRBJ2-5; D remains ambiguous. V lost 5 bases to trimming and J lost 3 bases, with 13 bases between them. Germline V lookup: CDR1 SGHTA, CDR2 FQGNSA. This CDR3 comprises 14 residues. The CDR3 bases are TGTGCCAGCAGCCTCCCAACCCTGAAAGAGACCCAGTACTTC. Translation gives CASSLPTLKETQYF.

The CDR3 nucleotides are TGTGCCAGCAGTTACTCGGTCGCGACTAGCGAGCACGAGCAGTACTTC. Residues: CASSYSVATSEHEQYF. The genes are TRBV6-5 and TRBJ2-7; 8 bases line up with TRBD2. CDR1 and CDR2 from the germline V gene are MNHEY and SVGAGI. The CDR3 consists of 16 residues. V lost 0 bases, J lost 5 bases, and 9 bases stayed unmatched.

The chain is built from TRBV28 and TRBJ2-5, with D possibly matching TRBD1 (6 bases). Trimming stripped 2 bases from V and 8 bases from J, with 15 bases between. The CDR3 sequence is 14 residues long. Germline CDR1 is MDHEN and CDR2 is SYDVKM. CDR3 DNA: TGTGCCAGCAGTTTAACAGGGCAAAAGGGCACCCAGTACTTC. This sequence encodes CASSLTGQKGTQYF.

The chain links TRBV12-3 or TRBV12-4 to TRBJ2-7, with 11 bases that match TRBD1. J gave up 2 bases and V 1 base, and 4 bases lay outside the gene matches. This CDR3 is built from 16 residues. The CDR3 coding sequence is TGTGCCAGCAGTTTAGGAGGGACAGGGGGTACCTACGAGCAGTACTTC. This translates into CASSLGGTGGTYEQYF.

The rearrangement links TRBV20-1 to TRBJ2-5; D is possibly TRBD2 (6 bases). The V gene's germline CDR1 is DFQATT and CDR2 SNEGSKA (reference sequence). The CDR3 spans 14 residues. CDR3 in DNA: TGCAGCTGTCTGGGGGGAGGCCTAGAAGAGACCCAGTACTTC. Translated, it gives CSCLGGGLEETQYF.

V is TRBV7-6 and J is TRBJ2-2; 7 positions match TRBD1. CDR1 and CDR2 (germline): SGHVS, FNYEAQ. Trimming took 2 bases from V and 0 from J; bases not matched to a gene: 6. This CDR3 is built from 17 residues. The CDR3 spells CASSLNWGTANTGELFF. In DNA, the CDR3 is TGTGCCAGCAGCTTAAACTGGGGGACAGCGAACACCGGGGAGCTGTTTTTT.

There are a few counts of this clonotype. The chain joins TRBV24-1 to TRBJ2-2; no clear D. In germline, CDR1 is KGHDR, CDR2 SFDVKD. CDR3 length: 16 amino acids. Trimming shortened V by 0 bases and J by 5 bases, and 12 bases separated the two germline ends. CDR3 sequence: CATSDLAMGGTGELFF. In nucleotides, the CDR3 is TGTGCCACCAGTGATTTGGCCATGGGTGGGACCGGGGAGCTGTTTTTT.

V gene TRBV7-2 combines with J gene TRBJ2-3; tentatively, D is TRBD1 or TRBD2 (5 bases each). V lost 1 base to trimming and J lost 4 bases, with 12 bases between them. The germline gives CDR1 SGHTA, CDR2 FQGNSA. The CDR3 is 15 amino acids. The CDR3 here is CASSLVVGRADTQYF. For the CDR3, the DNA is TGTGCCAGCAGCTTAGTCGTGGGGCGGGCAGATACGCAGTATTTT.

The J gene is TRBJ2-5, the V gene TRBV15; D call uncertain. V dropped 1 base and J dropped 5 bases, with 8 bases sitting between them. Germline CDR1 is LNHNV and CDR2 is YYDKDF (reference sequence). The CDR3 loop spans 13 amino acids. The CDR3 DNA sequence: TGTGCCACCAGCAGAGGATGGTTCGAGACCCAGTACTTC. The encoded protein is CATSRGWFETQYF.

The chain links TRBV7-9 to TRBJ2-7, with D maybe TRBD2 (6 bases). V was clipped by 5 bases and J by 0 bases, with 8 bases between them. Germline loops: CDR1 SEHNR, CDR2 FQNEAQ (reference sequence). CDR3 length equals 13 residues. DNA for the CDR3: TGTGCCAGCAGCGGGGGGAACTCCTACGAGCAGTACTTC. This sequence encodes CASSGGNSYEQYF.

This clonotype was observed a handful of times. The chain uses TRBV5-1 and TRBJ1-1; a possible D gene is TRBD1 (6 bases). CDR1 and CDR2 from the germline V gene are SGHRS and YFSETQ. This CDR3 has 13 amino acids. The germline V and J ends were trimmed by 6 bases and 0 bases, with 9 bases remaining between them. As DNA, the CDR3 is TGCGCCAGCACGGGACAACTGAACACTGAAGCTTTCTTT. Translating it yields CASTGQLNTEAFF.

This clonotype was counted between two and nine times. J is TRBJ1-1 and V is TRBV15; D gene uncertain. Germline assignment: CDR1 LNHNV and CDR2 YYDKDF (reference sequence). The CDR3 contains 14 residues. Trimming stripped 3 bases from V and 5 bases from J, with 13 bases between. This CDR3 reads CATSRERAVTEAFF. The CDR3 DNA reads TGTGCCACCAGCAGGGAACGTGCGGTAACTGAAGCTTTCTTT. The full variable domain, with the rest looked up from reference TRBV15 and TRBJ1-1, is DAMVIQNPRYQVTQFGKPVTLSCSQTLNHNVMYWYQQKSSQAPKLLFHYYDKDFNNEADTPDNFQSRRPNTSFCFLDIRSPGLGDTAMYLCATSRERAVTEAFFGQGTRLTVV.

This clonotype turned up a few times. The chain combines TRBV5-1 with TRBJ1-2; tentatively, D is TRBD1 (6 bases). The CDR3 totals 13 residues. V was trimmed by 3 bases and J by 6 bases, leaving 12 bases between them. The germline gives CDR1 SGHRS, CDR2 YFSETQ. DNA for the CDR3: TGCGCCAGCAGCTCGGAGGGGGTGAATGGCTACACCTTC. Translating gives CASSSEGVNGYTF.